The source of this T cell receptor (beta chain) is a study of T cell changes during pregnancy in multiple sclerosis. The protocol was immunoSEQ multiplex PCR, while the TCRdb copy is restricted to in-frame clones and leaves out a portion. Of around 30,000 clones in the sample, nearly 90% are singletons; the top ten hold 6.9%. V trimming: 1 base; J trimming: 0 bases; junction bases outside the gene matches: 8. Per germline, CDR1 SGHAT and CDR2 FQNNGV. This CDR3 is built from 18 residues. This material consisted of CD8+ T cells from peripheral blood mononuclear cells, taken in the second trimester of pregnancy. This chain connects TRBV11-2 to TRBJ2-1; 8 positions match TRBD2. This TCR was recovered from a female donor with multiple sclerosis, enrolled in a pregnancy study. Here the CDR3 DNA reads TGTGCCAGCAGCTTAGGTCGTCTTGCGGGAGGCTCCTACAATGAGCAGTTCTTC. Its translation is CASSLGRLAGGSYNEQFF.